Below, 21 T cell receptor beta chains from the same sample are listed, as sequenced in a study of shared clonotypes between healthy human individuals. Clones were sequenced by immunoSEQ multiplex PCR, and TCRdb holds only the in-frame ones, with some missing. The repertoire holds more than 2 million clones, with about 93% as singletons. Positively selected for CCR7, the CD45RO-negative cells used as naive CD8 cells excluded terminally differentiated effector memory CD45RA+ cells. The sample comprised naive CD8+ T cells from PBMCs. All receptors come from a man younger than 35 in good health. Some clones in this sample may be carry-over from other donors' samples.

V gene TRBV18 combines with J gene TRBJ2-1; 9 nucleotides align to TRBD2. The CDR3 is made up of 15 amino acids. Germline loops: CDR1 KGHSH, CDR2 LQKENI. Trimming cost V 3 bases and J 6 bases; bases outside gene matches: 6. CDR3 DNA sequence: TGTGCCAGCTCACCGGTGAGCGGGAGGATCAATGAGCAGTTCTTC. Translating gives CASSPVSGRINEQFF.

The J gene is TRBJ1-2, the V gene TRBV9; 8 bases match TRBD1. The junction had 7 bases not matched to a gene; V was cut back by 3 bases and J by 3 bases. Germline V gives CDR1 SGDLS, CDR2 YYNGEE. The CDR3 length is 15 residues. The CDR3 region is CASSDFGQGDYGYTF. The DNA of the CDR3 is TGTGCCAGCAGCGACTTCGGACAGGGAGACTATGGCTACACCTTC.

The chain links TRBV6-5 to TRBJ1-1, with D perhaps matching TRBD1 (5 bases). There are 14 residues in the CDR3. Trimming cost V 4 bases and J 3 bases, with 12 bases left between them. The germline V gene encodes CDR1 MNHEY and CDR2 SVGAGI. CDR3 sequence: CASSLWDGDTEAFF. For the CDR3, the DNA is TGTGCCAGCAGTTTATGGGACGGGGACACTGAAGCTTTCTTT.

The chain has TRBV19 and TRBJ1-5; 8 nucleotides match TRBD1. Germline CDR1 is LNHDA and CDR2 is SQIVND (reference sequence). After removal of 9 bases from V and 4 bases from J, the junction contained 5 bases not matched to a gene. The CDR3 consists of 13 residues. The CDR3 loop reads CASGTGWNQPQHF. The CDR3 nucleotides read TGTGCCAGCGGGACAGGATGGAATCAGCCCCAGCATTTT.

This sequence joins TRBV7-3 and TRBJ2-5; 9 nucleotides match TRBD1. This CDR3 has 14 amino acids. Germline values: CDR1 SGHTA, CDR2 FQGTGA. V dropped 5 bases and J dropped 5; count of bases not matched to a gene: 6. CDR3 region: CASSPTGTGETQYF. CDR3 in DNA: TGTGCCAGCAGCCCCACCGGGACAGGGGAGACCCAGTACTTC.

This clone appeared a few times. The chain couples TRBV7-9 to TRBJ1-2, with D tentatively TRBD1 (6 bases). CDR1 SEHNR and CDR2 FQNEAQ come from the germline V gene (reference sequence). The V gene lost 6 bases and the J gene lost 4 bases, with 12 bases spanning the gap. CDR3 length: 13 amino acids. The CDR3 region is CASSTDRPYGYTF. DNA for the CDR3: TGTGCCAGCAGTACCGACAGGCCCTATGGCTACACCTTC.

The chain is built from TRBV7-9 and TRBJ2-5, with 9 nucleotides matching TRBD2. CDR3 length equals 14 residues. Germline-derived CDR1 and CDR2 are SEHNR and FQNEAQ (reference sequence). The junction had 6 bases not matched to a gene; V was cut back by 5 bases and J by 5 bases. CDR3 in DNA: TGTGCCAGCAGCCCCCCAAGCGGGAGGGAGACCCAGTACTTC. It encodes CASSPPSGRETQYF.

This clone occurred once. V and J are TRBV6-5 and TRBJ1-3, with unresolved D. In germline, CDR1 is MNHEY, CDR2 SVGAGI. The CDR3 contains 15 residues. Trimming left V 4 bases short and J 2 bases short, with 12 bases between. CDR3 sequence: CASSFGRGAGNTIYF. The CDR3 coding sequence is TGTGCCAGCAGTTTTGGGAGAGGTGCTGGAAACACCATATATTTT.

The chain has TRBV27 and TRBJ1-5; D is uncertain. CDR1 is MNHEY and CDR2 is SMNVEV in the germline V gene (reference sequence). This CDR3 spans 14 amino acids. V was shortened by 2 bases and J by 7 bases, with 12 bases between the two germline ends. The CDR3 spells CASSLMGRWQPQHF. The CDR3 nucleotides are TGTGCCAGCAGTTTAATGGGGAGGTGGCAGCCCCAGCATTTT.

The CDR3, as DNA: TGTGCCATCAGTGATTTGAGGGACAGTTTGAACTACACCTTC. Translation: CAISDLRDSLNYTF. The rearrangement uses TRBV10-3 and TRBJ1-2; TRBD1 matches at 7 bases. Germline V gives CDR1 ENHRY, CDR2 SYGVKD. V lost 3 bases, J lost 10 bases, and 11 bases stayed unmatched. This CDR3 is 14 amino acids long.

The chain uses TRBV27 and TRBJ2-3; D is uncertain. The germline gives CDR1 MNHEY, CDR2 SMNVEV (reference sequence). The CDR3 is made up of 19 amino acids. Trimming took off 8 bases at V and 2 bases at J, with 29 bases between the two ends. The CDR3 DNA reads as TGTGCCAGCCGCGCCGGATTGGAGCTGACCGAGGCGAACACAGATACGCAGTATTTT. Translating it yields CASRAGLELTEANTDTQYF.

The J gene is TRBJ2-1, the V gene TRBV6-5; D gene ambiguous. V was clipped by 6 bases and J by 5 bases, with 14 bases between them. This CDR3 is 14 amino acids long. Germline V gene lookup returns CDR1 MNHEY and CDR2 SVGAGI. The CDR3 DNA reads as TGTGCCAGCAGACCGGGCGTTACTCACAATGAGCAGTTCTTC. Translated: CASRPGVTHNEQFF.

The chain recombines TRBV27 with TRBJ1-2, with D tentatively TRBD1 (5 bases). The CDR3 loop spans 13 amino acids. Germline V gene data show CDR1 as MNHEY and CDR2 as SMNVEV (reference sequence). Trimming took 3 bases from V and 8 from J, leaving 13 bases between them. Here the CDR3 DNA reads TGTGCCAGCAGTTTCCCCGGGGCCTGGGGCTACACCTTC. Protein sequence: CASSFPGAWGYTF.

This clone appeared a single time. This CDR3 reads CASSLVRVGEQYF. CDR3 DNA: TGTGCCAGCAGCTTGGTCAGGGTTGGCGAGCAGTACTTC. The V gene is TRBV5-5, the J gene TRBJ2-7, with D maybe TRBD1 (5 bases). This CDR3 has 13 residues. V lost 0 bases, J lost 6 bases, and 10 bases lay in between. CDR1 and CDR2 (germline): SGHKS, YYEKEE (reference sequence).

The chain couples TRBV5-6 to TRBJ2-5, with unresolved D. This CDR3 has 12 amino acids. V gave up 4 bases and J gave up 3 bases, with 7 bases separating them. Germline CDR1 is SGHDT and CDR2 is YYEEEE. The CDR3 DNA reads as TGTGCCAGCAGCGGCATGGAAGAGACCCAGTACTTC. It encodes CASSGMEETQYF.

The rearrangement joins TRBV6-6 to TRBJ2-5; D remains ambiguous. V gave up 6 bases and J gave up 5 bases, with 16 bases separating them. The CDR3 consists of 14 residues. Germline loops: CDR1 MNHNY, CDR2 SVGAGI (reference sequence). CDR3 sequence (DNA): TGTGCCAGCAGCCTTGTGGTGGAGTGGGAGACCCAGTACTTC. Translation gives CASSLVVEWETQYF.

The chain is built from TRBV10-3 and TRBJ2-2, with TRBD2 matching over 9 bases. The V segment lost 3 bases and the J segment 6 bases; nucleotides outside the gene matches: 8. This CDR3 has 16 residues. Germline CDR1 reads ENHRY; CDR2 reads SYGVKD. The CDR3 loop reads CAISDDSGSMSGELFF. In nucleotides, the CDR3 is TGTGCCATCAGTGATGATAGCGGGAGTATGTCCGGGGAGCTGTTTTTT.

In DNA form, the CDR3 reads TGTGCCGGCCGGGACACCCTATACAATGAGCAGTTCTTC. Protein sequence: CAGRDTLYNEQFF. The chain carries TRBV30 and TRBJ2-1; D is possibly TRBD1 (6 bases). V was clipped by 8 bases and J by 4 bases, with 15 bases between them. This CDR3 has 13 residues. Per germline, CDR1 GTSNPN and CDR2 SVGIG (reference sequence).

In DNA, the CDR3 is TGTGCCAGCAGCCGTGACAGGGTGTCTAGCGGGAGCGTCTACGAGCAGTACTTC. It translates to CASSRDRVSSGSVYEQYF. The genes are TRBV7-6 and TRBJ2-7; 10 nucleotides match TRBD2. The J segment lost 3 bases and the V segment lost 5 bases, leaving 16 bases of the junction unmatched. In germline, CDR1 is SGHVS, CDR2 FNYEAQ. There are 18 residues in the CDR3.

About this clone: This sample includes further DNA sequences coding for the same CDR3. The chain joins TRBV7-2 to TRBJ1-1; D is perhaps TRBD1 (5 bases). The CDR3 runs to 12 residues. Germline loops: CDR1 SGHTA, CDR2 FQGNSA. The ends were cut back, 3 bases at V and 5 bases at J, with 7 bases in the middle. Written as DNA, the CDR3 is TGTGCCAGCAGCTTGGGGCGGACTGAAGCTTTCTTT. Amino acids: CASSLGRTEAFF.

The chain uses TRBV5-6 and TRBJ2-5; D remains ambiguous. Trimming shortened V by 0 bases and J by 0 bases, and 6 bases separated the two germline ends. This CDR3 is 14 amino acids long. Germline lookup yields CDR1 SGHDT and CDR2 YYEEEE. As DNA, the CDR3 is TGTGCCAGCAGCTTGGTTTCCAACCAAGAGACCCAGTACTTC. Protein product: CASSLVSNQETQYF.